The subject of this entry is one T cell receptor beta chain. Antigen specificity is unknown. The sample belongs to a study of T cell repertoires in cytomegalovirus infection. General study points: The cumulative frequency of public TCR beta families distinguished individuals who carried CMV together with the relevant HLA.

From the reads, TCRdb called clonotypes with MiXCR, one entry per CDR3 protein. The sample consists of approximately 170,000 distinct CDR3 sequences, roughly a sixth of them appearing once. V shed 5 bases, J shed 7 bases, and the junction held 10 bases outside the gene matches. The CDR3 covers 14 residues. Germline-derived CDR1 and CDR2 are SGHVS and FQNEAQ. The chain couples TRBV7-8 to TRBJ2-7; 8 nucleotides align to TRBD2. Material: CD8+ T cells from PBMCs. This receptor was taken from a human donor in good health (CMV status not recorded). Some clones in this sample may be carry-over from other donors' samples. The CDR3 loop is CASSPREGMWEQYF. In nucleotides, the CDR3 is TGTGCCAGCAGCCCCCGGGAGGGTATGTGGGAGCAGTACTTC. Full variable domain (remainder filled in from reference TRBV7-8 and TRBJ2-7): GAGVSQSPRYKVAKRGQDVALRCDPISGHVSLFWYQQALGQGPEFLTYFQNEAQLDKSGLPSDRFFAERPEGSVSTLKIQRTQQEDSAVYLCASSPREGMWEQYFGPGTRLTVT.